This T cell receptor beta chain was captured by sequencing in a study of blood T cell repertoires in COVID-19. About the study: COVID-19 samples from acute and convalescent phases originated in the United States, Italy and Spain. Sources were T cells, B-cell-depleted T cells, or PBMCs; the material itself was cDNA or gDNA.

Per the original methods: It was from reference gene primer amplification that nucleated cell counts were estimated. The method was immunoSEQ multiplex PCR; TCRdb's version includes in-frame clones alone and lacks a portion of them. That table is the source of V, J and clone size, and D and trimming were worked out from the DNA. The repertoire holds some 97,000 clones, with roughly 84% as singletons. This CDR3 is built from 16 residues. CDR1 SGHNT and CDR2 YYREEE come from the germline V gene (reference sequence). After removal of 0 bases from V and 4 bases from J, the junction contained 9 bases not matched to a gene.

Sequencing used peripheral blood. The rearrangement joins TRBV5-4 to TRBJ2-5; 7 positions agree with TRBD2. This TCR was recovered from a human donor in a cohort sampled during active COVID-19. CDR3 loop: CASSLVSPGGGETQYF. DNA for the CDR3: TGTGCCAGCAGCTTGGTTTCTCCGGGAGGCGGAGAGACCCAGTACTTC.